The 5 T cell receptor beta chains given below trace back to one sample, sequenced in a study of tumor and adjacent non-tumor tissue in lung cancer. RNA was extracted from bulk tissue without any cell sorting. TCRbeta libraries were built with three rounds of nested PCR, modified from ARM-PCR. One entry per CDR3 protein, called by TCRdb with MiXCR from the multiplex PCR reads. The table has more than 85,000 distinct CDR3 sequences, more than 60% seen once. Sequencing input: lung tumor tissue. The receptors shown here come from a woman between 55 and 75 years old with non-small cell lung cancer.

A word on this clonotype: This CDR3 is missing its conserved last phenylalanine or tryptophan, likely due to a read error. The V call is TRBV10-3, the J call TRBJ2-7; possible D gene TRBD2, 6 bases. Germline CDR1 and CDR2: ENHRY and SYGVKD. CDR3 length equals 14 residues. V was cut by 10 bases and J by 0 bases, with 16 bases left in between. CDR3 nucleotide sequence: TGTGCCACAGCTAGCGAGCGCAGCTCCTACGAGCAGTACTTA. Its protein product is CATASERSSYEQYL.

The CDR3 sequence: CASSRGVATDNEQFF. CDR3 bases: TGTGCCAGTAGCAGGGGGGTGGCGACAGACAATGAGCAGTTCTTC. V and J are TRBV11-2 and TRBJ2-1, with D maybe TRBD1 (7 bases). From germline, CDR1 is SGHAT and CDR2 FQNNGV. V was trimmed by 9 bases and J by 5 bases, leaving 20 bases between them. The CDR3 is 15 amino acids. Combining the CDR3 with reference TRBV11-2 and TRBJ2-1 gives the whole variable domain EAGVAQSPRYKIIEKRQSVAFWCNPISGHATLYWYQQILGQGPKLLIQFQNNGVVDDSQLPKDRFSAERLKGVDSTLKIQPAKLEDSAVYLCASSRGVATDNEQFFGPGTRLTVL.

The table lists this clonotype with a few counts. A clone one base away is much larger, so this may be a read error. The CDR3 sequence: CSARIAPGTVHYEHYF. The DNA of the CDR3 is TGCAGTGCTAGAATTGCCCCCGGGACAGTCCACTACGAGCATTACTTC. The chain carries TRBV20-1 and TRBJ2-7; the match to TRBD1 covers 7 bases. Germline lookup yields CDR1 DFQATT and CDR2 SNEGSKA (reference sequence). This CDR3 comprises 16 residues.

This clonotype was counted at least ten times. This chain links TRBV6-1 with TRBJ2-5; D uncertain. Germline-derived CDR1 and CDR2 are MNHNS and SASEGT. CDR3 length equals 13 residues. V gave up 4 bases and J gave up 2 bases, with 8 bases separating them. CDR3 sequence: CASSAADQETQYF. The CDR3, as DNA: TGTGCCAGCAGTGCGGCGGATCAAGAGACCCAGTACTTC.

For this clonotype: The CDR3 carries no conserved terminal phenylalanine or tryptophan, so it likely arises from a read error. The chain couples TRBV14 to TRBJ2-1; D unclear. The germline V and J ends were trimmed by 6 bases and 9 bases, with 12 bases remaining between them. The CDR3 consists of 12 residues. CDR1 is SGHDN, CDR2 FVKESK, per germline. The CDR3 nucleotides are TGTGCCAGCAGTCCCCGAGTGGGTGAGCAGTTCCTC. It codes for CASSPRVGEQFL.